The rows below give T cell receptor beta chains drawn from one sample of a study of T-cell reconstitution after alpha-beta-depleted transplantation in children. TCRdb re-called the PCR reads with MiXCR, one entry per CDR3 protein. The sample carries 300,000 to 350,000 distinct CDR3 sequences, 15% to 20% recorded once. Sample: PBMCs, mostly from graft donor cells, taken 360 days after TCRalphabeta/CD19-depleted stem cell transplant. These receptors were taken from a male patient aged 2-15 years who had a stem cell transplant for acute lymphoblastic leukemia, so the T cells may come from the graft donor. The CDR3 runs from the conserved cysteine through the conserved F or W. A D gene is named only where the DNA matches it firmly. Not every row has a clone size; where given, it reads once, few, many or a size class.

v_call: TRBV7-9
j_call: TRBJ2-7
d_call: .
clone_size: many
cdr3_nt: TGTGCCAGCAGCTTAGGTGGAGAATTGAGAGAGCAGTACTTC
cdr3_aa: CASSLGGELREQYF

v_call: TRBV15
j_call: TRBJ2-4
d_call: TRBD1
clone_size: .
cdr3_nt: TGTGCCACCAGCAGGCCCACAGGGGGCTTCGCCAAAAACATTCAGTACTTC
cdr3_aa: CATSRPTGGFAKNIQYF

v_call: TRBV15
j_call: TRBJ2-6
d_call: .
clone_size: few
cdr3_nt: TGTGCCACCAGCACCGGCTCAGGGAGTGGGGCCAACGTCCTGACTTTC
cdr3_aa: CATSTGSGSGANVLTF

v_call: TRBV12-3/TRBV12-4
j_call: TRBJ2-1
d_call: .
clone_size: many
cdr3_nt: TGTGCCAGCAGTCCTTGGGCTGGGCCGTACAATGAGCAGTTCTTC
cdr3_aa: CASSPWAGPYNEQFF

v_call: TRBV6-5
j_call: TRBJ1-4
d_call: .
clone_size: .
cdr3_nt: TGTGCCAGCAGTTACGGAGCAACTAATGAAAAACTGTTTTTT
cdr3_aa: CASSYGATNEKLFF

v_call: TRBV5-1
j_call: TRBJ1-1
d_call: TRBD1
clone_size: many
cdr3_nt: TGCGCCAGCAGCCTGACAGGGATGAACACTGAAGCTTTCTTT
cdr3_aa: CASSLTGMNTEAFF

v_call: TRBV6-5
j_call: TRBJ2-7
d_call: .
clone_size: many
cdr3_nt: TGTGCCAGCAGTTACTTGGGCAGTATCTACGAGCAGTACTTC
cdr3_aa: CASSYLGSIYEQYF

v_call: TRBV5-1
j_call: TRBJ2-5
d_call: TRBD2
clone_size: few
cdr3_nt: TGCGCCAGCAGCCCAGGGACTAGCGTCTATCAAGAGACCCAGTACTTC
cdr3_aa: CASSPGTSVYQETQYF

v_call: TRBV12-3/TRBV12-4
j_call: TRBJ1-5
d_call: .
clone_size: few
cdr3_nt: TGTGCCAGCAGTTTAACTGGGGGAGGTCAGCCCCAGCATTTT
cdr3_aa: CASSLTGGGQPQHF

v_call: TRBV29-1
j_call: TRBJ1-4
d_call: .
clone_size: many
cdr3_nt: TGCAGCGTTCAGGGTAGTTGGGAAAAACTGTTTTTT
cdr3_aa: CSVQGSWEKLFF

v_call: TRBV12-3/TRBV12-4
j_call: TRBJ2-3
d_call: .
clone_size: many
cdr3_nt: TGTGCCAGCAGGAGCGGGACAGATACGCAGTATTTT
cdr3_aa: CASRSGTDTQYF

v_call: TRBV20-1
j_call: TRBJ2-7
d_call: TRBD2
clone_size: few
cdr3_nt: TGCAGTGCTAGAGAGGGGGGCGGGAGGCCCTCCTACGAGCAGTACTTC
cdr3_aa: CSAREGGGRPSYEQYF

v_call: TRBV5-1
j_call: TRBJ2-1
d_call: TRBD2
clone_size: many
cdr3_nt: TGCGCCAGCAGCTGGCCACTAGCGGGGACATACAATGAGCAGTTCTTC
cdr3_aa: CASSWPLAGTYNEQFF

v_call: TRBV20-1
j_call: TRBJ2-6
d_call: .
clone_size: .
cdr3_nt: TGCAGTGCTAGAGGTCCGGGGGCTGGGGCCAACGTCCTGACTTTC
cdr3_aa: CSARGPGAGANVLTF

v_call: TRBV29-1
j_call: TRBJ1-4
d_call: TRBD1
clone_size: few
cdr3_nt: TGCAGCGTTATAGGACAGGGTGGTGAAAAACTGTTTTTT
cdr3_aa: CSVIGQGGEKLFF

v_call: TRBV9
j_call: TRBJ2-5
d_call: .
clone_size: few
cdr3_nt: TGTGCCAGCAGCGTAGCCAATAAGCGGGAGACCCAGTACTTC
cdr3_aa: CASSVANKRETQYF

v_call: TRBV4-2
j_call: TRBJ2-3
d_call: .
clone_size: .
cdr3_nt: TGTGCCAGCAGCCAAGATTCGGGTACGCAGTATTTT
cdr3_aa: CASSQDSGTQYF

v_call: TRBV28
j_call: TRBJ1-2
d_call: .
clone_size: few
cdr3_nt: TGTGCCAGCAGTTTTCTCTCTAACTATGGCTACACCTTC
cdr3_aa: CASSFLSNYGYTF

v_call: TRBV7-2
j_call: TRBJ2-7
d_call: .
clone_size: few
cdr3_nt: TGTGCCAGCAGCTTAGAGCTACCGCCCTACGAGCAGTACTTC
cdr3_aa: CASSLELPPYEQYF

v_call: TRBV12-3/TRBV12-4
j_call: TRBJ2-7
d_call: .
clone_size: .
cdr3_nt: TGTGCCAGCAGTCCCGCCCCAAACTCCTACGAGCAGTACTTC
cdr3_aa: CASSPAPNSYEQYF

v_call: TRBV12-3/TRBV12-4
j_call: TRBJ2-3
d_call: .
clone_size: .
cdr3_nt: TGTGCCAGCAGTTCTAGCTCTAGAACGGTGTCCCAGTATTTT
cdr3_aa: CASSSSSRTVSQYF

v_call: TRBV7-9
j_call: TRBJ2-7
d_call: TRBD1
clone_size: few
cdr3_nt: TGTGCCAGCAGCAGGACAGGGTTGGCCTACGAGCAGTACTTC
cdr3_aa: CASSRTGLAYEQYF

v_call: TRBV4-1
j_call: TRBJ2-7
d_call: TRBD1
clone_size: .
cdr3_nt: TGCGCCAGCAGCCCTATGTGGCAGGGGGCCTTTCGCGAGCAGTACTTC
cdr3_aa: CASSPMWQGAFREQYF

v_call: TRBV20-1
j_call: TRBJ2-7
d_call: TRBD2
clone_size: few
cdr3_nt: TGCAGTGCCACAACTAGCGCCTACACCTACGAGCAGTACTTC
cdr3_aa: CSATTSAYTYEQYF

v_call: TRBV7-8
j_call: TRBJ2-1
d_call: TRBD1
clone_size: few
cdr3_nt: TGTGCCAGCAGCCCAGGTGGGACAGGGTGGATTGATGAGCAGTTCTTC
cdr3_aa: CASSPGGTGWIDEQFF

v_call: TRBV4-3
j_call: TRBJ2-7
d_call: TRBD1
clone_size: many
cdr3_nt: TGCGCCAGCAGCCAAGGAGGTACAGGGGGCGGGTACGAGCAGTACTTC
cdr3_aa: CASSQGGTGGGYEQYF

v_call: TRBV11-2
j_call: TRBJ2-1
d_call: .
clone_size: .
cdr3_nt: TGTGCCAGCAGCTTAGATTGGGGCAGACCCTACTCCTACAATGAGCAGTTCTTC
cdr3_aa: CASSLDWGRPYSYNEQFF

v_call: TRBV28
j_call: TRBJ2-3
d_call: TRBD1
clone_size: .
cdr3_nt: TGTGCCAGCAGTTGGACAGGGATTAGGGGTACGCAGTATTTT
cdr3_aa: CASSWTGIRGTQYF

v_call: TRBV7-2
j_call: TRBJ2-3
d_call: TRBD2
clone_size: few
cdr3_nt: TGTGCCAGCAGCTTAAGGATAGCGGGAGGACGCACAGATACGCAGTATTTT
cdr3_aa: CASSLRIAGGRTDTQYF

v_call: TRBV14
j_call: TRBJ1-3
d_call: .
clone_size: .
cdr3_nt: TGTGCCAGCAGCCAAGTCGGGGGAAGTGGAAACACCATATATTTT
cdr3_aa: CASSQVGGSGNTIYF

v_call: TRBV28
j_call: TRBJ1-5
d_call: .
clone_size: .
cdr3_nt: TGTGCCAGCAGTCCGTACATCAATCAGCCCCAGCATTTT
cdr3_aa: CASSPYINQPQHF

v_call: TRBV10-3
j_call: TRBJ1-1
d_call: .
clone_size: .
cdr3_nt: TGTGCCATCAGTGAGTCTGTGGCAGGGCGCACTGAAGCTTTCTTT
cdr3_aa: CAISESVAGRTEAFF

v_call: TRBV4-3
j_call: TRBJ2-3
d_call: TRBD2
clone_size: .
cdr3_nt: TGCGCCAGCAGCCAACTAGCGGGAGGGCCGATGGGGGATACGCAGTATTTT
cdr3_aa: CASSQLAGGPMGDTQYF

v_call: TRBV24-1
j_call: TRBJ2-1
d_call: .
clone_size: .
cdr3_nt: TGTGCCACCGAAATTCTCAATGAGCAGTTCTTC
cdr3_aa: CATEILNEQFF

v_call: TRBV11-3
j_call: TRBJ2-1
d_call: TRBD2
clone_size: .
cdr3_nt: TGTGCCAGCAGCTTGGGACTAGCGGGAGCGGAGTATGAGCAGTTCTTC
cdr3_aa: CASSLGLAGAEYEQFF

v_call: TRBV27
j_call: TRBJ1-1
d_call: TRBD1
clone_size: few
cdr3_nt: TGTGCCAGCAGTTCGCCGGGGACAGGGGTCACTGAAGCTTTCTTT
cdr3_aa: CASSSPGTGVTEAFF

v_call: TRBV5-5
j_call: TRBJ2-1
d_call: .
clone_size: .
cdr3_nt: TGTGCCAGCAGCTTGGACTTCTCCTACAATGAGCAGTTCTTC
cdr3_aa: CASSLDFSYNEQFF

v_call: TRBV6-2/TRBV6-3
j_call: TRBJ2-2
d_call: .
clone_size: few
cdr3_nt: TGTGCCAGCAGTTACGGTGGGAGTCCCGGGGAGCTGTTTTTT
cdr3_aa: CASSYGGSPGELFF

v_call: TRBV20-1
j_call: TRBJ2-1
d_call: .
clone_size: many
cdr3_nt: TGCAGTGCTAGAGATCTCAGGTACGGGAGTGAGCAGTTCTTC
cdr3_aa: CSARDLRYGSEQFF

v_call: TRBV3-1
j_call: TRBJ2-1
d_call: TRBD2
clone_size: many
cdr3_nt: TGTGCCAGCAGCCCTTTAGCGGGAGGACCCTACAATGAGCAGTTCTTC
cdr3_aa: CASSPLAGGPYNEQFF

v_call: TRBV28
j_call: TRBJ1-1
d_call: .
clone_size: .
cdr3_nt: TGTGCCAGCAGTTTCACGATCCGATCAACCCAGGTGCCGAACACTGAAGCTTTCTTT
cdr3_aa: CASSFTIRSTQVPNTEAFF

v_call: TRBV20-1
j_call: TRBJ2-1
d_call: .
clone_size: .
cdr3_nt: TGCAGTGCTAGAGCAGGGTACGATGAGCAGTTCTTC
cdr3_aa: CSARAGYDEQFF

v_call: TRBV5-1
j_call: TRBJ1-1
d_call: TRBD1
clone_size: few
cdr3_nt: TGCGCCAGCAGCTTGGCACAGGGGTTAAACACTGAAGCTTTCTTT
cdr3_aa: CASSLAQGLNTEAFF

v_call: TRBV7-9
j_call: TRBJ2-3
d_call: .
clone_size: few
cdr3_nt: TGTGCCAGCAGCTTCAAGGGCACAGATACGCAGTATTTT
cdr3_aa: CASSFKGTDTQYF

v_call: TRBV6-1
j_call: TRBJ2-1
d_call: TRBD2
clone_size: .
cdr3_nt: TGTGCCAGCAGTGCCCTGGGACTAGCGGGGGGAGGGAACTATGAGCAGTTCTTC
cdr3_aa: CASSALGLAGGGNYEQFF

v_call: TRBV9
j_call: TRBJ2-3
d_call: .
clone_size: many
cdr3_nt: TGTGCCAGCAGTACTCCTCCAGATACGCAGTATTTT
cdr3_aa: CASSTPPDTQYF

v_call: TRBV5-1
j_call: TRBJ2-1
d_call: .
clone_size: many
cdr3_nt: TGCGCCAGCAGCTTGGTTAGCAGGAAAGATGAGCAGTTCTTC
cdr3_aa: CASSLVSRKDEQFF

v_call: TRBV12-5
j_call: TRBJ1-4
d_call: .
clone_size: .
cdr3_nt: TGTGCTAGTGGCACCACAACAGGGAATGAAAAACTGTTTTTT
cdr3_aa: CASGTTTGNEKLFF

v_call: TRBV9
j_call: TRBJ1-6
d_call: .
clone_size: few
cdr3_nt: TGTGCCAGCAGCGGCCGGGGGAGCTCCTATAATTCACCCCTCCACTTT
cdr3_aa: CASSGRGSSYNSPLHF